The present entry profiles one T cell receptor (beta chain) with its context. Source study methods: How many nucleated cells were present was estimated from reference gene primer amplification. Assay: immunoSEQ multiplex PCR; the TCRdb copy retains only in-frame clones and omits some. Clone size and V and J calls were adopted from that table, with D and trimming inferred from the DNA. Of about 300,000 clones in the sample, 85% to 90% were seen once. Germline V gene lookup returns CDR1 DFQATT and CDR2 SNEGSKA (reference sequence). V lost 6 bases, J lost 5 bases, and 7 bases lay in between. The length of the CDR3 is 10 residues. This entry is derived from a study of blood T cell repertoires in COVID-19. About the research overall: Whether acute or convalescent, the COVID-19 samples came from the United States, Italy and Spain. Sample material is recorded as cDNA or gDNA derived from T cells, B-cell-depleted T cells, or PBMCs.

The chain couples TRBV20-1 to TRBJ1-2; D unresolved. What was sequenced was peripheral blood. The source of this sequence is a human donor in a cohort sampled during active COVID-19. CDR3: CSAKHYGYTF. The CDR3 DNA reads TGCAGTGCCAAGCATTATGGCTACACCTTC.